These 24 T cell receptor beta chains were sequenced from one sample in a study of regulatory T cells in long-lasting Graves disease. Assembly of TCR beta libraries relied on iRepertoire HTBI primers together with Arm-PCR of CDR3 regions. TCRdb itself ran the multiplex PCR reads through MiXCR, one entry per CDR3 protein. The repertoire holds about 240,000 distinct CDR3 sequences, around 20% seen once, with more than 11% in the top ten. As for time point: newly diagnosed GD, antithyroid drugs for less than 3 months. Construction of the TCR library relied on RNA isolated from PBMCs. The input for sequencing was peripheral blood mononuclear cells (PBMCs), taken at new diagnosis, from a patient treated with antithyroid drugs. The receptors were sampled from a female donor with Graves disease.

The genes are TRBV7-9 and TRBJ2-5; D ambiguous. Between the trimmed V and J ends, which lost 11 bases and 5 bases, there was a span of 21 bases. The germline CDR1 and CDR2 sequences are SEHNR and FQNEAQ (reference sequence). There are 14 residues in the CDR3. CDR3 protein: CAGTTPGKPETQYF. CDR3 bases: TGTGCCGGAACGACTCCGGGTAAACCGGAGACCCAGTACTTC. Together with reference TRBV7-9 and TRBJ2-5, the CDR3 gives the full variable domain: DTGVSQNPRHKITKRGQNVTFRCDPISEHNRLYWYRQTLGQGPEFLTYFQNEAQLEKSRLLSDRFSAERPKGSFSTLEIQRTEQGDSAMYLCAGTTPGKPETQYFGPGTRLLVL.

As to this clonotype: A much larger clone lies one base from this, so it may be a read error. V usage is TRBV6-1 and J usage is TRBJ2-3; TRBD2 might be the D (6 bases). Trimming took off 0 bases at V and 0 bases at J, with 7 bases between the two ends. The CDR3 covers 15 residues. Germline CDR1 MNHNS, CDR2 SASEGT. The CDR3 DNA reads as TGTGCCAGCAGTGAAGCTAGCGGTAGCACAGATACGCAGTATTTT. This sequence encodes CASSEASGSTDTQYF.

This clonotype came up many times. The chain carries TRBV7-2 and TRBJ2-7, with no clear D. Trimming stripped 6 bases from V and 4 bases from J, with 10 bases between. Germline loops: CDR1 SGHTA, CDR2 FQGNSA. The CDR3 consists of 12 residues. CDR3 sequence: CASRRLGYEQYF. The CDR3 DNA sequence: TGTGCCAGCAGACGCCTGGGTTACGAGCAGTACTTC.

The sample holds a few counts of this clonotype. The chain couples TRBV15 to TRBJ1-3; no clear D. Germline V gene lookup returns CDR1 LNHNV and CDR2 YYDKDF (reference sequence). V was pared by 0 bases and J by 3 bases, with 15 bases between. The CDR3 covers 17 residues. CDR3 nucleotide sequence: TGTGCCACCAGCAGAGATCGGAGACCCCGAATTGGAAACACCATATATTTT. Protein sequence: CATSRDRRPRIGNTIYF.

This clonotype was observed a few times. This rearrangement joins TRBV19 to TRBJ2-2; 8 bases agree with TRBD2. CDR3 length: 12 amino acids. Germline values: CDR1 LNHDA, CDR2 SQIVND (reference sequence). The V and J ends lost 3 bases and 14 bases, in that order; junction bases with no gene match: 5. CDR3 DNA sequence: TGTGCCAGTAGTATCGGACTAGCTTTACTGTTTTTT. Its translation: CASSIGLALLFF. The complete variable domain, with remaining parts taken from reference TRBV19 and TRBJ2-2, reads DGGITQSPKYLFRKEGQNVTLSCEQNLNHDAMYWYRQDPGQGLRLIYYSQIVNDFQKGDIAEGYSVSREKKESFPLTVTSAQKNPTAFYLCASSIGLALLFFGEGSRLTVL.

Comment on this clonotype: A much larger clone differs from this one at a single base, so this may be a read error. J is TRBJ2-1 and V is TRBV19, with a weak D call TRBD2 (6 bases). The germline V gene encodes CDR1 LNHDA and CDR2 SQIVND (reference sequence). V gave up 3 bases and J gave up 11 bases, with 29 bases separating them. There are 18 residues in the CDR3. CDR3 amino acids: CASSIRTGAGYRVDKQFF. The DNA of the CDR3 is TGTGCCAGTAGTATCAGGACGGGAGCGGGTTATCGAGTTGATAAGCAGTTCTTC.

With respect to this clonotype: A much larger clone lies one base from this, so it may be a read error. The CDR3 spells CASSLRGHTDTQYF. The CDR3, as DNA: TGTGCCAGCTCATTGCGGGGCCACACAGATACGCAGTATTTT. J is TRBJ2-3 and V is TRBV18; perhaps TRBD2 as D (6 bases). Germline V gene data show CDR1 as KGHSH and CDR2 as LQKENI. This CDR3 is 14 amino acids long. The V and J ends lost 5 bases and 2 bases respectively, with 11 bases between them.

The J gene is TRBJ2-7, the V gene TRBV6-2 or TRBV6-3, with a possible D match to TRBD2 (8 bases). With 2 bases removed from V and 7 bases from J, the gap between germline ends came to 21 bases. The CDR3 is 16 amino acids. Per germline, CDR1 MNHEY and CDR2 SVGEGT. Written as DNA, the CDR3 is TGTGCCAGCAGTTACCTTAGCGGGACAGTATACGGTGAGCAGTACTTC. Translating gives CASSYLSGTVYGEQYF.

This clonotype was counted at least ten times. CDR3 residues: CASSLGTGPEAFF. CDR3 in DNA: TGTGCCAGCAGCTTAGGGACAGGGCCTGAAGCTTTCTTT. The rearrangement uses TRBV7-2 and TRBJ1-1, with TRBD1 matching 8 bases. Trimming took 1 base from V and 6 from J; bases not matched to a gene: 1. The length of the CDR3 is 13 residues. CDR1 SGHTA and CDR2 FQGNSA come from the germline V gene.

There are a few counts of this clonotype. CDR3 bases: TGTGCCAGCAGGGACGATAGACAGAAACTGTTTTTT. Its translation: CASRDDRQKLFF. The chain employs TRBV6-1 and TRBJ1-4; D is perhaps TRBD1 (5 bases). This CDR3 comprises 12 residues. Germline values: CDR1 MNHNS, CDR2 SASEGT. Trimming stripped 6 bases from V and 11 bases from J, with 13 bases between.

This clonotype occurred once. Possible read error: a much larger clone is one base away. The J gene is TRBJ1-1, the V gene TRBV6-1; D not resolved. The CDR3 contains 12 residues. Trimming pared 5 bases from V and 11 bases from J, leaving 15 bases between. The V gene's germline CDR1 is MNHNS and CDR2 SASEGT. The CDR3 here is CASSPDGVRAFF. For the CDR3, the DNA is TGTGCCAGCAGTCCTGACGGGGTTCGGGCTTTCTTT.

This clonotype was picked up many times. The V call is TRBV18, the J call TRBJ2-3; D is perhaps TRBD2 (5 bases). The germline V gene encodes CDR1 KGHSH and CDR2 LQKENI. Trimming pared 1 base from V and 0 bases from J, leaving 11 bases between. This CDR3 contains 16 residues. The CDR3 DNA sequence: TGTGCCAGCTCACCACGGCTAGCTCTAAGCACAGATACGCAGTATTTT. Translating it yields CASSPRLALSTDTQYF.

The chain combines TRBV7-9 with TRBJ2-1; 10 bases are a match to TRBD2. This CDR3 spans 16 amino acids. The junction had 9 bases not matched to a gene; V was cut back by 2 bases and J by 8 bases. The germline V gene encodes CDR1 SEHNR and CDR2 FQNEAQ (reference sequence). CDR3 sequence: CASSLSRTSGKDEQFF. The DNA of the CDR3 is TGTGCCAGCAGCTTATCGCGCACTAGCGGGAAGGATGAGCAGTTCTTC. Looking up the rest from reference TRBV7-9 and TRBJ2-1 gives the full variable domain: DTGVSQNPRHKITKRGQNVTFRCDPISEHNRLYWYRQTLGQGPEFLTYFQNEAQLEKSRLLSDRFSAERPKGSFSTLEIQRTEQGDSAMYLCASSLSRTSGKDEQFFGPGTRLTVL.

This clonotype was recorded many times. Written as DNA, the CDR3 is TGTGCCAGCAGCCTCCCGGGTGGAGGGACTGAAGCTTTCTTT. It codes for CASSLPGGGTEAFF. The J gene is TRBJ1-1, the V gene TRBV11-1; D gene unclear. The CDR3 is 14 residues long. Germline assignment: CDR1 SGHAT and CDR2 FQDESV (reference sequence). V dropped 5 bases and J dropped 5 bases, with 15 bases sitting between them.

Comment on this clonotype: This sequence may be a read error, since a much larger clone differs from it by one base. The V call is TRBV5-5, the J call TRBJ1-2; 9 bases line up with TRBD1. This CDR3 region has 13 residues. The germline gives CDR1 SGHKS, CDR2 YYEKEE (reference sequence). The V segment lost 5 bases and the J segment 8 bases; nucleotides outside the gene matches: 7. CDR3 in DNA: TGTGCCAGCAGGGTGCGGGACAGGGACGGCTACACCTTC. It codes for CASRVRDRDGYTF. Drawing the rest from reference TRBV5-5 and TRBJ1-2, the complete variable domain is DAGVTQSPTHLIKTRGQQVTLRCSPISGHKSVSWYQQVLGQGPQFIFQYYEKEERGRGNFPDRFSARQFPNYSSELNVNALLLGDSALYLCASRVRDRDGYTFGSGTRLTVV.

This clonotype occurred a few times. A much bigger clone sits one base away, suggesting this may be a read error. Here the CDR3 reads CASSANTDTQYF. CDR3 nucleotides: TGTGCCAGCAGCGCAAACACAGATACGCAGTATTTT. The V call is TRBV5-6, the J call TRBJ2-3; no reliable D call. Germline-derived CDR1 and CDR2 are SGHDT and YYEEEE. The CDR3 covers 12 residues. The ends were cut back, 4 bases at V and 2 bases at J, with 5 bases in the middle.

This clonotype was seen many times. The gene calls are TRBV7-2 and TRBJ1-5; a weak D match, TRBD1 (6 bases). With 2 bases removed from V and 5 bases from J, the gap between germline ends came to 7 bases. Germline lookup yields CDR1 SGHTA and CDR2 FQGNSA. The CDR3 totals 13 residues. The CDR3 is CASSLTGYQPQHF. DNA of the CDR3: TGTGCCAGCAGCTTAACAGGGTATCAGCCCCAGCATTTT.

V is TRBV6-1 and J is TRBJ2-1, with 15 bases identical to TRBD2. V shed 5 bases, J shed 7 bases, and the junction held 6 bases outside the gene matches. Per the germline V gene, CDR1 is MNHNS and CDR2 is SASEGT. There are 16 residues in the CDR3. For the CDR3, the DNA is TGTGCCAGCAGTCCTGGACTAGCGGGAGGGATGAATGAGCAGTTCTTC. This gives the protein CASSPGLAGGMNEQFF.

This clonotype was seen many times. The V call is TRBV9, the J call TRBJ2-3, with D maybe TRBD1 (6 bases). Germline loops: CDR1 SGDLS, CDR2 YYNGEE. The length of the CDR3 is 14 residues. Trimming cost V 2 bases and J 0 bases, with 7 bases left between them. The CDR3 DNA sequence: TGTGCCAGCAGCGTCGGACAGAGCACAGATACGCAGTATTTT. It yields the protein CASSVGQSTDTQYF.

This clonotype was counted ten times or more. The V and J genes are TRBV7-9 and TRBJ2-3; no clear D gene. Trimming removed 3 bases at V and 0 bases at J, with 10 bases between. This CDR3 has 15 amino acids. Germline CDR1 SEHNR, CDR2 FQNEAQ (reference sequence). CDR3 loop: CASSFRGPSTDTQYF. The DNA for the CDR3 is TGTGCCAGCAGCTTCCGTGGGCCGAGCACAGATACGCAGTATTTT.

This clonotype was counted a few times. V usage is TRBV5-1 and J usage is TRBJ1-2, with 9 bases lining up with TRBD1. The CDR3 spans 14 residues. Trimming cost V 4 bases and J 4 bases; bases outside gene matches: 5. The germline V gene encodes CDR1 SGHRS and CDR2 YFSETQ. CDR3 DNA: TGCGCCAGCAGCCGGGGACAGGGAGGCTATGGCTACACCTTC. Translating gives CASSRGQGGYGYTF. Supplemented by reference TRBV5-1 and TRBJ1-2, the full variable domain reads KAGVTQTPRYLIKTRGQQVTLSCSPISGHRSVSWYQQTPGQGLQFLFEYFSETQRNKGNFPGRFSGRQFSNSRSEMNVSTLELGDSALYLCASSRGQGGYGYTFGSGTRLTVV.

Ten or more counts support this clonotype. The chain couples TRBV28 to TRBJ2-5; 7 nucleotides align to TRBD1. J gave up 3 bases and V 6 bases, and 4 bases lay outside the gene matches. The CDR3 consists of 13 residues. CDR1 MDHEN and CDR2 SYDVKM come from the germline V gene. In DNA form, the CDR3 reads TGTGCCAGCAGCCTCGGACAGGAAGAGACCCAGTACTTC. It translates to CASSLGQEETQYF.

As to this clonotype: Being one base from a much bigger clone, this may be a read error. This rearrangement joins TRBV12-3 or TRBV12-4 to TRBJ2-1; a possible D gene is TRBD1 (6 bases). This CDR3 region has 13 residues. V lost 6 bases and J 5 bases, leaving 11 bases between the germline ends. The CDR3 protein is CASRTGSDNEQFF. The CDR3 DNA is TGTGCCAGCAGAACAGGGTCGGACAATGAGCAGTTCTTC.

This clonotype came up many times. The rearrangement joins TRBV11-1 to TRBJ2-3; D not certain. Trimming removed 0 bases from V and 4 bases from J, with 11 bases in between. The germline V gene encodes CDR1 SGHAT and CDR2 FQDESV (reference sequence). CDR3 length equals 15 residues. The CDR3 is CASSLASRSSDTQYF. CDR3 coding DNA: TGTGCCAGCAGCTTAGCTAGTAGATCGTCAGATACGCAGTATTTT.